These 24 T cell receptor beta chains came from one sample sequenced in a study of T cells in women clearing cervical HPV infection. Some clones are missing from TCRdb's copy, which holds only in-frame ones; the method was immunoSEQ multiplex PCR. The data show around 16,000 clones, and the top ten clones hold 5.5% to 8%. Sequencing was carried out using blood buffy coat. These receptors all stem from a woman aged 18 to 75 with a cervical HPV16 infection that either progressed to CIN3+ or cleared (not recorded which).

Comment on this clone: The missing CDR3 end, 3 residues past where the read stops, is filled in from the germline J gene. V usage is TRBV5-5 and J usage is TRBJ2-2; 7 bases map to TRBD2. Germline V gene sequence: CDR1 SGHKS, CDR2 YYEKEE (reference sequence). The CDR3 runs 15 residues. With 3 bases clipped from V and 6 bases from J, the junction kept 8 bases outside the gene matches. CDR3 sequence: CASSSRPSGAGELFF. The covered CDR3 bases are TGTGCCAGCAGCTCGCGGCCCAGCGGGGCCGGGGAG.

Remarks on this clone: The CDR3 end falls 3 residues outside the read, so it is completed with the germline J gene. V and J are TRBV5-1 and TRBJ1-3; the D is unclear. The CDR3 runs to 16 residues. Germline V CDR1 and CDR2: SGHRS, YFSETQ. V lost 4 bases, J lost 0 bases, and 14 bases lay in between. The CDR3 sequence: CASSIASLHSGNTIYF. Partial CDR3 DNA: TGCGCCAGCAGCATTGCCTCACTCCACTCTGGAAACACC.

Points on this clone: The read comes to an end 3 residues before the CDR3 does, leaving the germline J gene to fill in the end. The chain is built from TRBV11-2 and TRBJ1-1, with 7 bases that match TRBD1. The CDR3 runs 13 residues. Germline assignment: CDR1 SGHAT and CDR2 FQNNGV. The CDR3 is CASSLDLRGEAFF. The CDR3 bases that were read are TGTGCCAGCAGCTTAGATCTCAGGGGGGAA.

Notes on this clone: Coverage ceases 3 residues before the CDR3 finishes, and the germline J gene fills in the end. The chain recombines TRBV5-4 with TRBJ2-5, with a weak D call TRBD1 (5 bases). The V end was cut by 5 bases, the J end by 3 bases, with 17 bases between. The germline CDR1 and CDR2 sequences are SGHNT and YYREEE (reference sequence). The CDR3 length is 15 residues. Incomplete CDR3 DNA: TGTGCCAGCAGGTCGAACCGGGCAGGGAAAGAGACC. This translates into CASRSNRAGKET. The complete CDR3 protein is CASRSNRAGKETQYF.

Note on this clone: The CDR3 end lies 3 residues beyond the end of the read and is filled in from the germline J gene. The gene calls are TRBV10-1 and TRBJ1-1; D ambiguous. The length of the CDR3 is 12 residues. CDR1 and CDR2 (germline): WNHNN, SYGVQD (reference sequence). The CDR3 spells CASRDSEGKAFF. Partial CDR3 DNA: TGCGCCAGCAGGGACTCGGAGGGTAAA.

In the case of this clone: Read data end 3 residues before the CDR3 end; the end is taken from the germline J gene. V usage is TRBV28 and J usage is TRBJ2-7, with 8 nucleotides matching TRBD2. The trim removed 3 bases at V and 2 bases at J, leaving 3 bases unmatched. The length of the CDR3 is 14 residues. Per germline, CDR1 MDHEN and CDR2 SYDVKM. The part of the CDR3 DNA that was read is TGTGCCAGCAGTTTCGGGGGGGGGACCTACGAG. It is translated as CASSFGGGTYE. The entire CDR3 reads CASSFGGGTYEQYF.

In the case of this clone: The DNA ends 3 residues before the CDR3 does, and the rest of the CDR3 is filled in from the germline J gene. The V and J genes are TRBV11-3 and TRBJ2-7, with 8 bases lining up with TRBD2. Unmatched junction bases numbered 5, after V lost 5 bases and J lost 5 bases. The CDR3 has 13 amino acids. Germline V CDR1 and CDR2: SGHNT, YENEEA. CDR3 DNA, as far as it was read: TGTGCCAGCAGCCTGAGCGGGGGCGACGAG. Translation: CASSLSGGDE. The entire CDR3 reads CASSLSGGDEQYF. Drawing the rest from reference TRBV11-3 and TRBJ2-7, the complete variable domain is EAGVVQSPRYKIIEKKQPVAFWCNPISGHNTLYWYLQNLGQGPELLIRYENEEAVDDSQLPKDRFSAERLKGVDSTLKIQPAELGDSAVYLCASSLSGGDEQYFGPGTRLTVT.

A note on this clone: The read stops 3 residues short of the end of the CDR3; the missing end is completed from the germline J gene. V usage is TRBV12-5 and J usage is TRBJ2-7, with 10 bases fitting TRBD1. Trimming took 2 bases from V and 4 from J; bases not matched to a gene: 5. Germline V gene sequence: CDR1 LGHNT, CDR2 FRNRAP. CDR3 length equals 15 residues. Incomplete CDR3 DNA: TGTGCTAGTGGTTTGCTCCGGACAGGGGGATACGAG. Translating gives CASGLLRTGGYE. The whole CDR3 reads CASGLLRTGGYEQYF.

Worth noting for this clone: The CDR3 end falls 3 residues outside the read, so it is completed with the germline J gene. V gene TRBV20-1 combines with J gene TRBJ2-1; D remains ambiguous. Germline-derived CDR1 and CDR2 are DFQATT and SNEGSKA (reference sequence). There are 11 residues in the CDR3. The V end was cut by 6 bases, the J end by 5 bases, with 8 bases between. The CDR3 region is CSATNNNEQFF. CDR3 DNA, as far as it was read: TGCAGTGCCACAAACAACAATGAG.

Details on this clone: The read ends 3 residues before the CDR3 terminus; that terminus is restored from the germline J gene. The chain has TRBV6-2 or TRBV6-3 and TRBJ1-1; 11 bases are shared with TRBD1. This CDR3 contains 16 residues. V lost 0 bases to trimming and J lost 6 bases; unmatched junction nucleotides: 6. CDR1 and CDR2 (germline): MNHEY, SVGEGT. The sequenced part of the CDR3 DNA is TGTGCCAGCAGTTACTCGACTGGGACAGGGGGTCCTGAA. Protein product: CASSYSTGTGGPE. The entire CDR3 protein reads CASSYSTGTGGPEAFF.

About this clone itself: From the germline J gene comes the end of the CDR3, since the read stops 3 residues before it. This chain links TRBV30 with TRBJ1-5; no clear D gene. Per the germline V gene, CDR1 is GTSNPN and CDR2 is SVGIG (reference sequence). This CDR3 has 12 amino acids. Trimming pared 0 bases from V and 9 bases from J, leaving 9 bases between. CDR3 sequence reads: CAWSVLEGPQHF. The sequenced part of the CDR3 DNA is TGTGCCTGGAGTGTTCTGGAGGGGCCC.

Of note for this clone: The read is 3 residues too short to cover the CDR3 end, so that end is filled in from the germline J gene. The rearrangement links TRBV20-1 to TRBJ1-4; D perhaps matches TRBD1 (6 bases). The CDR3 is made up of 14 amino acids. CDR1 and CDR2 from the germline V gene are DFQATT and SNEGSKA (reference sequence). Trimming removed 0 bases at V and 6 bases at J, with 11 bases between. CDR3 bases read: TGCAGTGCTAGAGATCAGGGGAGGGATGAAAAA. It codes for CSARDQGRDEK. The full CDR3 protein reads CSARDQGRDEKLFF.

Comments on this clone: The read ends 3 residues before the CDR3 terminus; that terminus is restored from the germline J gene. The chain combines TRBV29-1 with TRBJ2-2; D perhaps matches TRBD1 (5 bases). Germline V gene lookup returns CDR1 SQVTM and CDR2 ANQGSEA. The CDR3 loop spans 13 amino acids. V was clipped by 2 bases and J by 3 bases, with 7 bases between them. The CDR3 is CSVEKGDTGELFF. The sequenced CDR3 bases are TGCAGCGTTGAAAAAGGGGACACCGGGGAG.

To note about this clone: Read sequence stops 3 residues before the CDR3 end, and the germline J gene provides the missing end. The J gene is TRBJ2-3, the V gene TRBV5-4; D not certain. The CDR3 runs 11 residues. Deletions cut 7 bases from V and 2 bases from J, with 5 bases between. Germline V gene lookup returns CDR1 SGHNT and CDR2 YYREEE (reference sequence). The CDR3 loop reads CASSFTDTQYF. The DNA read from the CDR3 is TGTGCCAGCTCCTTCACAGATACG.

As regards this clone: The read halts 3 residues ahead of the CDR3 end, with the missing end drawn from the germline J gene. The chain has TRBV12-5 and TRBJ2-7; 7 nucleotides line up with TRBD1. J gave up 2 bases and V 5 bases, and 6 bases lay outside the gene matches. This CDR3 spans 14 amino acids. In germline, CDR1 is LGHNT, CDR2 FRNRAP. CDR3 sequence reads: CASGPGTAPYEQYF. Partial CDR3 DNA: TGTGCTAGTGGTCCCGGGACAGCGCCCTACGAG.

Notes on this clone: The read terminates 3 residues before the CDR3 end, so the remaining end is supplied by the germline J gene. This chain joins TRBV2 and TRBJ2-1, with D perhaps TRBD1 (6 bases). Germline values: CDR1 SNHLY, CDR2 FYNNEI. The CDR3 contains 16 residues. V gave up 2 bases and J gave up 6 bases, with 17 bases separating them. The DNA read from the CDR3 is TGTGCCAGCAGTGAATGGGTGGACAGTGATATCAATGAG. It specifies CASSEWVDSDINE. The CDR3 reads in full as CASSEWVDSDINEQFF.

As for this clone: The sequence runs out 3 residues before the end of the CDR3; the remainder is reconstructed from the germline J gene. The chain uses TRBV6-1 and TRBJ2-5, with TRBD2 as a possible D gene (5 bases). V was pared by 4 bases and J by 2 bases, with 5 bases between. The CDR3 spans 12 residues. Germline V gene data show CDR1 as MNHNS and CDR2 as SASEGT. Here the CDR3 reads CASSGGQETQYF. The CDR3 DNA, read in part, is TGTGCCAGCAGTGGCGGGCAAGAGACC.

For this clone: From the germline J gene comes the end of the CDR3, since the read stops 3 residues before it. V gene TRBV7-6 combines with J gene TRBJ2-7, with D perhaps matching TRBD2 (6 bases). Germline values: CDR1 SGHVS, CDR2 FNYEAQ. Trimming shortened V by 5 bases and J by 6 bases, and 14 bases separated the two germline ends. This CDR3 spans 13 amino acids. This CDR3 is CASSPKEGGEQYF. CDR3 bases read: TGTGCCAGCAGCCCCAAGGAGGGTGGCGAG.

In regard to this clone: The CDR3 end lies 3 residues beyond the end of the read and is filled in from the germline J gene. V and J are TRBV2 and TRBJ1-1; no definite D call. Germline assignment: CDR1 SNHLY and CDR2 FYNNEI. The CDR3 loop spans 14 amino acids. Incomplete CDR3 DNA: TGTGCCAGCAGTCCCTCCCGACCGGGGATGTGG. Its protein product is CASSPSRPGMW. The CDR3 reads in full as CASSPSRPGMWAFF.

The DNA read from the CDR3 is TGTGCCAGCAGCTTAGCGACTAGTCCGTACAATGAG. It codes for CASSLATSPYNE. The whole CDR3 region reads CASSLATSPYNEQFF. J is TRBJ2-1 and V is TRBV7-9, with D tentatively TRBD2 (6 bases). From the germline J gene comes the end of the CDR3, since the read stops 3 residues before it. The CDR3 contains 15 residues. Trimming removed 0 bases at V and 4 bases at J, with 10 bases between. Per the germline V gene, CDR1 is SEHNR and CDR2 is FQNEAQ (reference sequence).

Concerning this clone itself: The DNA ends 3 residues before the CDR3 does, and the rest of the CDR3 is filled in from the germline J gene. This chain joins TRBV28 and TRBJ1-2, with D hard to call. Trimming shortened V by 8 bases and J by 4 bases, and 11 bases separated the two germline ends. There are 12 residues in the CDR3. CDR1 is MDHEN and CDR2 is SYDVKM in the germline V gene. The CDR3 bases that were read are TGTGCCAGCGAACCGGTTTCCTATGGC. Translation gives CASEPVSYG. The complete CDR3 reads CASEPVSYGYTF.

With regard to this clone: The missing CDR3 end, 3 residues past where the read stops, is filled in from the germline J gene. The chain employs TRBV2 and TRBJ2-7; the D is unclear. The CDR3 has 13 amino acids. The V end was cut by 1 base, the J end by 4 bases, with 8 bases between. CDR1 and CDR2 from the germline V gene are SNHLY and FYNNEI. The CDR3 spells CASSEGPEYEQYF. The part of the CDR3 DNA that was read is TGTGCCAGCAGTGAAGGGCCTGAATACGAG.

Regarding this clone: Read data end 3 residues before the CDR3 end; the end is taken from the germline J gene. The rearrangement links TRBV7-9 to TRBJ1-2, with 9 bases that match TRBD1. The CDR3 totals 14 residues. Germline CDR1 reads SEHNR; CDR2 reads FQNEAQ (reference sequence). J gave up 4 bases and V 5 bases, and 5 bases lay outside the gene matches. CDR3 DNA (partial): TGTGCCAGCAGCCGACAGGGGGGTTCCTATGGC. Protein product: CASSRQGGSYG. The full CDR3 protein reads CASSRQGGSYGYTF.

The CDR3 bases that were read are TGTGCCAGCAGCGCAACAGGGGGCGTAGAGACC. Translation gives CASSATGGVET. The CDR3 in full is CASSATGGVETQYF. This rearrangement joins TRBV9 to TRBJ2-5; 9 bases are a match to TRBD1. The read ends 3 residues shy of where the CDR3 ends; the end is completed using the germline J gene. With 3 bases clipped from V and 4 bases from J, the junction kept 4 bases outside the gene matches. From germline, CDR1 is SGDLS and CDR2 YYNGEE. CDR3 length equals 14 residues.